The 9 T cell receptor beta chains listed next were all sequenced from one sample in a study of blood T cell repertoires in COVID-19. Produced via immunoSEQ multiplex PCR; TCRdb's table is partial and in-frame only. The repertoire holds 410,000 or so clones, around nine tenths seen once, with approximately 1.5% in the top ten. Sequenced input: peripheral blood. These receptors all stem from a woman in her thirties or forties with COVID-19, enrolled during active disease.

This rearrangement joins TRBV28 to TRBJ1-4, with 9 bases fitting TRBD1. Looked up from germline, CDR1 is MDHEN and CDR2 is SYDVKM. Trimming cost V 6 bases and J 5 bases; bases outside gene matches: 7. This CDR3 contains 15 residues. The CDR3 reads CASREGTGMNEKLFF. The CDR3 DNA is TGTGCCAGCAGGGAAGGGACAGGGATGAATGAAAAACTGTTTTTT.

The CDR3 spells CASLLKRDRPNEQFF. The CDR3 DNA sequence: TGTGCCAGCCTATTAAAGCGGGACCGCCCTAATGAGCAGTTCTTC. The chain employs TRBV6-5 and TRBJ2-1; 7 nucleotides match TRBD2. Germline V lookup: CDR1 MNHEY, CDR2 SVGAGI. CDR3 length equals 15 residues. V was pared by 8 bases and J by 7 bases, with 14 bases of the junction left unmatched.

This chain joins TRBV30 and TRBJ1-6, with 8 bases that match TRBD1. After removal of 5 bases from V and 10 bases from J, the junction contained 13 bases not matched to a gene. The CDR3 runs to 15 residues. Germline values: CDR1 GTSNPN, CDR2 SVGIG (reference sequence). The CDR3 sequence: CAWGLLTGAGSPLHF. In DNA form, the CDR3 reads TGTGCCTGGGGTCTTCTGACAGGGGCAGGCTCACCCCTCCACTTT.

The V gene is TRBV28, the J gene TRBJ1-1, with a tentative D call TRBD1 (5 bases). CDR3 size: 13 residues. The ends were cut back, 3 bases at V and 1 base at J, with 6 bases in the middle. Germline V gene lookup returns CDR1 MDHEN and CDR2 SYDVKM. The CDR3 DNA follows: TGTGCCAGCAGTTTGACAGAGAACACTGAAGCTTTCTTT. Translation gives CASSLTENTEAFF.

The chain has TRBV4-1 and TRBJ2-1; 8 positions agree with TRBD2. The germline CDR1 and CDR2 sequences are MGHRA and YSYEKL. The CDR3 length is 15 residues. With 5 bases clipped from V and 5 bases from J, the junction kept 8 bases outside the gene matches. This CDR3 is CASSYGLAANNEQFF. CDR3 DNA: TGCGCCAGCAGCTATGGACTAGCTGCCAACAATGAGCAGTTCTTC.

The V call is TRBV14, the J call TRBJ2-2, with TRBD1 identical over 8 bases. V shed 0 bases, J shed 5 bases, and the junction held 8 bases outside the gene matches. The germline V gene has CDR1 SGHDN and CDR2 FVKESK. The CDR3 has 17 residues. The CDR3 DNA reads as TGTGCCAGCAGCCAAGACGGGGCAGGGGGCATGACCGGGGAGCTGTTTTTT. It yields the protein CASSQDGAGGMTGELFF.

J is TRBJ2-5 and V is TRBV7-2; 8 bases map to TRBD2. CDR1 SGHTA and CDR2 FQGNSA come from the germline V gene. The trim removed 2 bases at V and 6 bases at J, leaving 8 bases unmatched. CDR3 length equals 15 residues. The CDR3 here is CASSLRRGGPQTQYF. CDR3 coding DNA: TGTGCCAGCAGCTTACGTCGGGGGGGGCCTCAGACCCAGTACTTC.

The rearrangement uses TRBV28 and TRBJ1-1; D remains ambiguous. The germline V gene has CDR1 MDHEN and CDR2 SYDVKM. Trimming removed 6 bases at V and 10 bases at J, with 18 bases between. The length of the CDR3 is 13 residues. The CDR3 nucleotides read TGTGCCAGCAGCCTCCCGAGCTCCCGCGGAGCTTTCTTT. Translating it yields CASSLPSSRGAFF.

This clone was detected only once. The rearrangement uses TRBV29-1 and TRBJ2-7, with 7 bases that match TRBD1. The CDR3 is 11 residues long. J lost 3 bases, V lost 4 bases, and 0 bases had no gene match. The V gene's germline CDR1 is SQVTM and CDR2 ANQGSEA. CDR3 amino acids: CSVGDSYEQYF. CDR3 in DNA: TGCAGCGTTGGGGACAGCTACGAGCAGTACTTC.